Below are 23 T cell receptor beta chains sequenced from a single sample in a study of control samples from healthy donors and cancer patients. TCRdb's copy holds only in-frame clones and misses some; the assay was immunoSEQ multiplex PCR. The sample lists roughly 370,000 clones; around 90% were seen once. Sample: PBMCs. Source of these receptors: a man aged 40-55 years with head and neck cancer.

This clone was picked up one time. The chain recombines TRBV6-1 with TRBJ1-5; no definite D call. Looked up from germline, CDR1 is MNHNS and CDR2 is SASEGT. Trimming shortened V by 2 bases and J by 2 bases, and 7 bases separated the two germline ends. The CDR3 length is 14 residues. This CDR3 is CASSETWGNQPQHF. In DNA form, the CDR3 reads TGTGCCAGCAGTGAAACGTGGGGCAATCAGCCCCAGCATTTT.

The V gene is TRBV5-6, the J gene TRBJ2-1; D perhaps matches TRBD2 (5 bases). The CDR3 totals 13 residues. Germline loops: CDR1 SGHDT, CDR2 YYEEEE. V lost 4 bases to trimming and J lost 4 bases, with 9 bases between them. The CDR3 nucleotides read TGTGCCAGCAGCGGGAGTTGGTACAATGAGCAGTTCTTC. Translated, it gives CASSGSWYNEQFF.

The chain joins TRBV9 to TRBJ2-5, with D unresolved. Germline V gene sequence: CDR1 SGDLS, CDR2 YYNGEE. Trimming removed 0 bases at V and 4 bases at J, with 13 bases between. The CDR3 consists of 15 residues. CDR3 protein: CASSVGSLRGETQYF. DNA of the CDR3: TGTGCCAGCAGCGTAGGCAGTTTGCGCGGAGAGACCCAGTACTTC. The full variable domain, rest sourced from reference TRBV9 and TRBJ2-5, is DSGVTQTPKHLITATGQRVTLRCSPRSGDLSVYWYQQSLDQGLQFLIQYYNGEERAKGNILERFSAQQFPDLHSELNLSSLELGDSALYFCASSVGSLRGETQYFGPGTRLLVL.

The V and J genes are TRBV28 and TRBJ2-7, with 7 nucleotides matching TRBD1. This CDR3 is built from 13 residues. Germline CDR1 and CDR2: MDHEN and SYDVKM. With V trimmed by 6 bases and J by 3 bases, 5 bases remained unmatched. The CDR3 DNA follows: TGTGCCAGCAGAGAACAGGGGAACTACGAGCAGTACTTC. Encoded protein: CASREQGNYEQYF.

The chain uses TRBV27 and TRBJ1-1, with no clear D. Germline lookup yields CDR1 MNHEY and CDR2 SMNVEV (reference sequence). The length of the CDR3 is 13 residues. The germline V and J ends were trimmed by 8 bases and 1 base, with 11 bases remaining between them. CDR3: CASGEQKNTEAFF. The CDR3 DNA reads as TGTGCCAGCGGAGAACAGAAGAACACTGAAGCTTTCTTT.

This CDR3 is CASSVGIGGRDRSFLVNQPQHF. Here the CDR3 DNA reads TGTGCCAGCAGCGTAGGAATAGGGGGTAGGGACAGGAGCTTTTTAGTGAATCAGCCCCAGCATTTT. The chain recombines TRBV7-8 with TRBJ1-5; 8 nucleotides align to TRBD1. After removal of 5 bases from V and 4 bases from J, the junction contained 28 bases not matched to a gene. The CDR3 contains 22 residues. CDR1 SGHVS and CDR2 FQNEAQ come from the germline V gene.

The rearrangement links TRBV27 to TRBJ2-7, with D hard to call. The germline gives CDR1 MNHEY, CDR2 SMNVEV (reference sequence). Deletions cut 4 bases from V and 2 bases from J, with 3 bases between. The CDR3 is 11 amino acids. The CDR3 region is CASSSPYEQYF. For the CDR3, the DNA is TGTGCCAGCAGTTCCCCCTACGAGCAGTACTTC.

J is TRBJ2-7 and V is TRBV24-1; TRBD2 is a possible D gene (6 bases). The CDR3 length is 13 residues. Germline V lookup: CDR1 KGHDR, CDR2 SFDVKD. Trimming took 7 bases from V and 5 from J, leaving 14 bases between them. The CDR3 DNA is TGTGCCACCAGCCCCGCAGGAGGGCACGAGCAGTACTTC. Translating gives CATSPAGGHEQYF.

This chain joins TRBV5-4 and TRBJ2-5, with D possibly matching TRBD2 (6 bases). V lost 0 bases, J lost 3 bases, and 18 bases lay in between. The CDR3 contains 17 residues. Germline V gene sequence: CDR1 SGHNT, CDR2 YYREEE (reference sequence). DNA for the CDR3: TGTGCCAGCAGCTTGGGGCCGGGAGTCGGATTAGAAGAGACCCAGTACTTC. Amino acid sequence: CASSLGPGVGLEETQYF. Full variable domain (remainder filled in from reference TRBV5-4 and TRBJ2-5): ETGVTQSPTHLIKTRGQQVTLRCSSQSGHNTVSWYQQALGQGPQFIFQYYREEENGRGNFPPRFSGLQFPNYSSELNVNALELDDSALYLCASSLGPGVGLEETQYFGPGTRLLVL.

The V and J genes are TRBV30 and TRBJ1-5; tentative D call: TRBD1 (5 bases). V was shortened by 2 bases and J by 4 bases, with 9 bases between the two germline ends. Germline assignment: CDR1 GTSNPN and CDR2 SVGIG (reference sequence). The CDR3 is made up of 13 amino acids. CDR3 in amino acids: CAWSQGLNQPQHF. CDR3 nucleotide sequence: TGTGCCTGGAGTCAGGGATTAAATCAGCCCCAGCATTTT.

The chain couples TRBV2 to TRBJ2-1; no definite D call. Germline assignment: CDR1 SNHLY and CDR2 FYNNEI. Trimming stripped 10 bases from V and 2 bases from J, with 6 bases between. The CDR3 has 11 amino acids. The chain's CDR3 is CAIPTYNEQFF. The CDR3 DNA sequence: TGTGCCATCCCTACCTACAATGAGCAGTTCTTC.

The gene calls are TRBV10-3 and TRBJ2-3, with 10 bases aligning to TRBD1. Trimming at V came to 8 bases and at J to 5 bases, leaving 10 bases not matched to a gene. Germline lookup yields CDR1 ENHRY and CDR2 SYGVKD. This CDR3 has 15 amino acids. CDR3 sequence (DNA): TGTGCCATCCAATCCGGGACAGGGGTAGGAGATACGCAGTATTTT. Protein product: CAIQSGTGVGDTQYF.

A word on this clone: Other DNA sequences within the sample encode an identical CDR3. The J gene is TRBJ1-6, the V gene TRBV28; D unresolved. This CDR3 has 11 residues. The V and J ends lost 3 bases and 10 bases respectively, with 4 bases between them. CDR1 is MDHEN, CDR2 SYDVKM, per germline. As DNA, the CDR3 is TGTGCCAGCAGTTTTCGGTCACCCCTCCACTTT. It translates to CASSFRSPLHF.

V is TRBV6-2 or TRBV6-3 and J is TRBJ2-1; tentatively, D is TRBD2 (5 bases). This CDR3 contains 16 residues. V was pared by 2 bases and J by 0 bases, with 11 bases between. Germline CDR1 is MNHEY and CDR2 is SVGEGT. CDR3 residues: CASSYIGMPSYNEQFF. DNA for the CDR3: TGTGCCAGCAGTTACATCGGGATGCCCTCCTACAATGAGCAGTTCTTC.

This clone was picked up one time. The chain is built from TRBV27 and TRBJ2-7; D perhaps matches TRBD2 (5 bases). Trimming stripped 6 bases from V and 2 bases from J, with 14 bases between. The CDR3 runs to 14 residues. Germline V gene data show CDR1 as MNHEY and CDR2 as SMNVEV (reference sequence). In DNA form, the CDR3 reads TGTGCCAGCAGGGACTTCGGGCGAACCTACGAGCAGTACTTC. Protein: CASRDFGRTYEQYF.

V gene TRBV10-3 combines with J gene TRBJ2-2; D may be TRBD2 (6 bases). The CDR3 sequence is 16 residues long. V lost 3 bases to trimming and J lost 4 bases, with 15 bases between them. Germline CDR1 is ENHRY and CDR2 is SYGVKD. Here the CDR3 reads CAISDTTGGFTGELFF. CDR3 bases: TGTGCCATCAGTGATACGACCGGGGGATTCACCGGGGAGCTGTTTTTT.

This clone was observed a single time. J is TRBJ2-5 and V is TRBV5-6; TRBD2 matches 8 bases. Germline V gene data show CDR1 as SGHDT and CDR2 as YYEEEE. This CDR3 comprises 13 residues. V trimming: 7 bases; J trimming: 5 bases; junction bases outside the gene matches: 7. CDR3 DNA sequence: TGTGCCAGCCTCACGGCTAGCGGGGAGACCCAGTACTTC. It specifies CASLTASGETQYF.

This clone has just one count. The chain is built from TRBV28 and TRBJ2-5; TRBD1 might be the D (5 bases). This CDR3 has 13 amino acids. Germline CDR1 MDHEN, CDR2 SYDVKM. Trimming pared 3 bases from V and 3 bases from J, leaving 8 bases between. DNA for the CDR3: TGTGCCAGCAGTTTCAGGGCGAAAGAGACCCAGTACTTC. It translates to CASSFRAKETQYF.

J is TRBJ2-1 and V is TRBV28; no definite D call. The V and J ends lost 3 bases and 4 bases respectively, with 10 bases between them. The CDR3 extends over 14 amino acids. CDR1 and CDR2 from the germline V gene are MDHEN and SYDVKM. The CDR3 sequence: CASSFGGPYNEQFF. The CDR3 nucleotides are TGTGCCAGCAGTTTCGGTGGGCCTTACAATGAGCAGTTCTTC.

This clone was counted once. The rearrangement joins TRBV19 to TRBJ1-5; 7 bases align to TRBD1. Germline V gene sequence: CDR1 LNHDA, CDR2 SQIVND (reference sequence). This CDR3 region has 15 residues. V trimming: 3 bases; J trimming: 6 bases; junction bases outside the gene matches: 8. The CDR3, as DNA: TGTGCCAGTAGTATGACAGTAGGGGGCGGTCAGCCCCAGCATTTT. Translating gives CASSMTVGGGQPQHF. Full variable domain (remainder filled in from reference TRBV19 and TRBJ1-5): DGGITQSPKYLFRKEGQNVTLSCEQNLNHDAMYWYRQDPGQGLRLIYYSQIVNDFQKGDIAEGYSVSREKKESFPLTVTSAQKNPTAFYLCASSMTVGGGQPQHFGDGTRLSIL.

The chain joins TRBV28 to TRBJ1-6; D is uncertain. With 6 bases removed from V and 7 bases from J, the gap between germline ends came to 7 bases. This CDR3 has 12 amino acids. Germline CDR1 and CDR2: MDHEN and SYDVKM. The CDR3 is CASRQFNSPLHF. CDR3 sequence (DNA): TGTGCCAGCAGACAGTTCAATTCACCCCTCCACTTT.

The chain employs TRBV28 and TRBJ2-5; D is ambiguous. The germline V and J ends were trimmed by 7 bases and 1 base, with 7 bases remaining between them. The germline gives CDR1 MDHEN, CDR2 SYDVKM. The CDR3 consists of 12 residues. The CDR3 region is CASMATQETQYF. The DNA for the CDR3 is TGTGCCAGCATGGCTACCCAAGAGACCCAGTACTTC. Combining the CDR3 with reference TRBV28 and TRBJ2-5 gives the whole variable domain DVKVTQSSRYLVKRTGEKVFLECVQDMDHENMFWYRQDPGLGLRLIYFSYDVKMKEKGDIPEGYSVSREKKERFSLILESASTNQTSMYLCASMATQETQYFGPGTRLLVL.

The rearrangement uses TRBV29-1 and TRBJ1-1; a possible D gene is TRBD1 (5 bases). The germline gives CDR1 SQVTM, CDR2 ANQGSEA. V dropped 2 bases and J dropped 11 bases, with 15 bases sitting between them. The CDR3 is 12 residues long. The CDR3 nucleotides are TGCAGCGTTGAATTGCCAGGAGGGGATGCTTTCTTT. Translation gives CSVELPGGDAFF. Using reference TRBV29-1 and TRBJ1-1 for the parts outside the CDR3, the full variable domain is SAVISQKPSRDICQRGTSLTIQCQVDSQVTMMFWYRQQPGQSLTLIATANQGSEATYESGFVIDKFPISRPNLTFSTLTVSNMSPEDSSIYLCSVELPGGDAFFGQGTRLTVV.